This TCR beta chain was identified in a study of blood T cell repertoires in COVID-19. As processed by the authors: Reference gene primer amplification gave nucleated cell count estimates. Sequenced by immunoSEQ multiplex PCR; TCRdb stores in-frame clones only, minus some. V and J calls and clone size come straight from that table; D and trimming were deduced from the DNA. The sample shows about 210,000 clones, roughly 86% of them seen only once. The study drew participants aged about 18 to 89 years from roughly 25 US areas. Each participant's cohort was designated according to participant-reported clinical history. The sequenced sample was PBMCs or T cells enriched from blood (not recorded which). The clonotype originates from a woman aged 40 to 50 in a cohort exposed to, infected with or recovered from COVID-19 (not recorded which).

This chain's CDR3 is CAISAPGTGYGYTF. Here the CDR3 DNA reads TGTGCCATCAGCGCCCCCGGGACAGGGTATGGCTACACCTTC. The chain recombines TRBV10-3 with TRBJ1-2; 9 bases map to TRBD1. With V trimmed by 6 bases and J by 5 bases, 7 bases remained unmatched. CDR3 size: 14 residues. Germline assignment: CDR1 ENHRY and CDR2 SYGVKD.